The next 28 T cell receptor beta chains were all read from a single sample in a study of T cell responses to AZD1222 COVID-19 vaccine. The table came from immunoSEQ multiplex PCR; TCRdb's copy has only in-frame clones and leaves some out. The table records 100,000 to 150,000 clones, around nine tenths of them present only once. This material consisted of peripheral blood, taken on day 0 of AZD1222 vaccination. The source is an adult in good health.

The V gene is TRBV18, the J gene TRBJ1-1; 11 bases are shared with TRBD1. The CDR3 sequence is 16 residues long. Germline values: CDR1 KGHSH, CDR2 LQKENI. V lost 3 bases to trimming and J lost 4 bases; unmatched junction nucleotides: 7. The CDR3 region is CASSPADRGLGTEAFF. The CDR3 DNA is TGTGCCAGCTCACCGGCGGACAGGGGGCTCGGCACTGAAGCTTTCTTT.

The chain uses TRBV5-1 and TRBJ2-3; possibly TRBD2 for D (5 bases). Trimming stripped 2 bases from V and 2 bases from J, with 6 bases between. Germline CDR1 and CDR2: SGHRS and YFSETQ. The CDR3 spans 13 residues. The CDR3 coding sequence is TGCGCCAGCAGCTTCCGGGACACAGATACGCAGTATTTT. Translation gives CASSFRDTDTQYF.

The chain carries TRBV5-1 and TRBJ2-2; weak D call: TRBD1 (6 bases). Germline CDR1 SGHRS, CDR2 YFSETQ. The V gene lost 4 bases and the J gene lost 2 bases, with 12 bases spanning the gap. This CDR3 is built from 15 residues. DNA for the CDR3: TGCGCCAGCAGCCCCGGGACAAAAAACACCGGGGAGCTGTTTTTT. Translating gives CASSPGTKNTGELFF.

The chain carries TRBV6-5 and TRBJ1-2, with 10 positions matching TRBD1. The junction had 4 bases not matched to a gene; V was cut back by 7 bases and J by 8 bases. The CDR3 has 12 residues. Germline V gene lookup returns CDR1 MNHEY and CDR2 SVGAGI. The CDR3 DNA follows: TGTGCCAGCATAGGGACAGGGGCCGGCTACACCTTC. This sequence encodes CASIGTGAGYTF.

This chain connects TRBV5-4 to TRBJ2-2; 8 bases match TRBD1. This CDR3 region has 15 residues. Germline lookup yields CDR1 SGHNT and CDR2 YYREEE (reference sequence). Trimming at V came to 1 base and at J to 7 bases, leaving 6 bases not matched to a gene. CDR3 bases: TGTGCCAGCAGCTTGAAACAGGGGGAGGTCGGGGAGCTGTTTTTT. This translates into CASSLKQGEVGELFF.

In DNA form, the CDR3 reads TGTGCCAGCAGCTTTGGCGGGGCCACACAAGAGACCCAGTACTTC. This codes for CASSFGGATQETQYF. The chain is built from TRBV9 and TRBJ2-5, with D possibly matching TRBD2 (6 bases). Trimming pared 4 bases from V and 2 bases from J, leaving 15 bases between. Per germline, CDR1 SGDLS and CDR2 YYNGEE. The CDR3 is 15 residues long.

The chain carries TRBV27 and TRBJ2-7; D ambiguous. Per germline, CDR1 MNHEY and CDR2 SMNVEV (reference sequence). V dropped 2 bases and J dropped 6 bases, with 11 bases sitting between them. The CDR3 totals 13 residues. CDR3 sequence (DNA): TGTGCCAGCAGTTTAAACTCAGGCTCCGAGCAGTACTTC. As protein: CASSLNSGSEQYF.

The DNA for the CDR3 is TGTGCCAGCAGCCCCGGACTAGCGAGCACAGATACGCAGTATTTT. Translated, it gives CASSPGLASTDTQYF. The chain links TRBV5-6 to TRBJ2-3; 9 bases are a match to TRBD2. CDR1 and CDR2 from the germline V gene are SGHDT and YYEEEE. V lost 4 bases and J lost 0; bases outside the gene matches: 3. The CDR3 runs 15 residues.

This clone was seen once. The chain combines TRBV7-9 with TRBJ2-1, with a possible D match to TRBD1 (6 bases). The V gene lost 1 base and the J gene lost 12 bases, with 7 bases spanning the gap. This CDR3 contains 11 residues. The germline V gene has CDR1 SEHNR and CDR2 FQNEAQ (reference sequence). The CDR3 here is CASSLVGGQFF. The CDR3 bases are TGTGCCAGCAGCTTAGTAGGGGGGCAGTTCTTC.

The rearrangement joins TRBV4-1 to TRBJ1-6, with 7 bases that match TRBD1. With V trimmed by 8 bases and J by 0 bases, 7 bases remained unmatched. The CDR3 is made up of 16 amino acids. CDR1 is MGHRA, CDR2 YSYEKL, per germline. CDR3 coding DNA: TGCGCCAGCTCACAGACAGGGAGCTCCTATAATTCACCCCTCCACTTT. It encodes CASSQTGSSYNSPLHF.

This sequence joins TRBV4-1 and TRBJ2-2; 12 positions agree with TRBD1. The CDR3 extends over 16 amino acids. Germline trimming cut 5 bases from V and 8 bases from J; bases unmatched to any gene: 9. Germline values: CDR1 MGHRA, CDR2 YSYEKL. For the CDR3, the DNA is TGCGCCAGCAGCTCCCGGGACAGGGGGCTTTATGGGGAGCTGTTTTTT. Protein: CASSSRDRGLYGELFF.

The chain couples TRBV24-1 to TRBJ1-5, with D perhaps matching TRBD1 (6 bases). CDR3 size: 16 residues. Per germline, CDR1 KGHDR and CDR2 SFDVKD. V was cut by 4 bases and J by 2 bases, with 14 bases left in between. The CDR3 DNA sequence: TGTGCCACCAGTGACCGGGACACCCCGCGCAATCAGCCCCAGCATTTT. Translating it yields CATSDRDTPRNQPQHF.

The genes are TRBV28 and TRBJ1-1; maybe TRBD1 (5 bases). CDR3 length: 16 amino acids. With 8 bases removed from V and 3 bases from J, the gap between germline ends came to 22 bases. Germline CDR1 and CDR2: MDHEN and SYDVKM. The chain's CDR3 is CASGAPGVGGDTEAFF. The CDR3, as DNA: TGTGCCAGCGGAGCTCCCGGAGTTGGGGGAGACACTGAAGCTTTCTTT. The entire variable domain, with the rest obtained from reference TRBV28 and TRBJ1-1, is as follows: DVKVTQSSRYLVKRTGEKVFLECVQDMDHENMFWYRQDPGLGLRLIYFSYDVKMKEKGDIPEGYSVSREKKERFSLILESASTNQTSMYLCASGAPGVGGDTEAFFGQGTRLTVV.

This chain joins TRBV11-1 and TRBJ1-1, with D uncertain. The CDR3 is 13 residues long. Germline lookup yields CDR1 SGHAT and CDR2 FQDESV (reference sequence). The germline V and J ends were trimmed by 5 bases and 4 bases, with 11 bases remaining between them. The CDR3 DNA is TGTGCCAGCAGCCCGGTCTGGAGCACTGAAGCTTTCTTT. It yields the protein CASSPVWSTEAFF.

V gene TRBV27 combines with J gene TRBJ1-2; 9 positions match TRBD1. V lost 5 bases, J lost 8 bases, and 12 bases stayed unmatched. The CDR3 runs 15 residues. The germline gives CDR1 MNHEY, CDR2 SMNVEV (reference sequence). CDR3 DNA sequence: TGTGCCAGCAGTCTAAGGACAGGGGAGGGTTACGGCTACACCTTC. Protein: CASSLRTGEGYGYTF.

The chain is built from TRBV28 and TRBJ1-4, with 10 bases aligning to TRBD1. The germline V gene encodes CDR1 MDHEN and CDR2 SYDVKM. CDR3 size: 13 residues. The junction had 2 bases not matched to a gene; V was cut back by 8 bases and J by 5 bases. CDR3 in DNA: TGTGCCAGCGGACAGGGGGTAAATGAAAAACTGTTTTTT. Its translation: CASGQGVNEKLFF.

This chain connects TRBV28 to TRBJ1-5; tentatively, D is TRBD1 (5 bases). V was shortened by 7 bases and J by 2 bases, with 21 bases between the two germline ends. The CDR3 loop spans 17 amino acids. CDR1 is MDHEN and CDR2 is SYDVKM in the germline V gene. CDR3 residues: CASTPAAGWGGNQPQHF. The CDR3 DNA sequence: TGTGCCAGCACCCCCGCGGCAGGGTGGGGCGGCAATCAGCCCCAGCATTTT.

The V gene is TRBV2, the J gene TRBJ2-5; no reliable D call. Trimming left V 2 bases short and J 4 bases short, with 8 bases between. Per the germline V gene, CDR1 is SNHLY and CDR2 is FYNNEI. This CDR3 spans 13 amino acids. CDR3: CASSERQRETQYF. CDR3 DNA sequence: TGTGCCAGCAGTGAACGGCAACGAGAGACCCAGTACTTC.

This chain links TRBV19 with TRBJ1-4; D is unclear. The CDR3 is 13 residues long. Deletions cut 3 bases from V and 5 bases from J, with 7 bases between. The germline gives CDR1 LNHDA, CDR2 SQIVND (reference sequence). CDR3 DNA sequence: TGTGCCAGTAGTATTGGCAGAAATGAAAAACTGTTTTTT. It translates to CASSIGRNEKLFF.

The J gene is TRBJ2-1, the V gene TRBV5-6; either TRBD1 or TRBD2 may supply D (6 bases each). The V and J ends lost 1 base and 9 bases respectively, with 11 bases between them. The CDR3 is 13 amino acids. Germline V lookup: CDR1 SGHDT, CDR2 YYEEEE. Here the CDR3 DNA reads TGTGCCAGCAGCTTGTCCGGGGGCGGTGAGCAGTTCTTC. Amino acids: CASSLSGGGEQFF.

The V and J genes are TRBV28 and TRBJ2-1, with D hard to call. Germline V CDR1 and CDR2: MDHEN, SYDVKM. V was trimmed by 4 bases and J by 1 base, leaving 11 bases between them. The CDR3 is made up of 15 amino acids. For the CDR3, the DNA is TGTGCCAGCAGTTCCGTATACAATTCCTACAATGAGCAGTTCTTC. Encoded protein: CASSSVYNSYNEQFF.

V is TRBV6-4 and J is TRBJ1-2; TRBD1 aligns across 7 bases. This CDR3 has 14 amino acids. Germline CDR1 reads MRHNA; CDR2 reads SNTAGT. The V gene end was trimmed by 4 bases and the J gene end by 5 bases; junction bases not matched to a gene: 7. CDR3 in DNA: TGTGCCAGCAGTGTCAATTGGGACAGTTATGGCTACACCTTC. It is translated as CASSVNWDSYGYTF.

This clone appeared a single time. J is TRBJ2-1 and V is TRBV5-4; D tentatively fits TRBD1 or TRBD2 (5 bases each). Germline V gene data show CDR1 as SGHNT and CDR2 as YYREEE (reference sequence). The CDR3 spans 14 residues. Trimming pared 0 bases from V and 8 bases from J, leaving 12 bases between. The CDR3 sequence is CASSLDLGVDEQFF. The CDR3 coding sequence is TGTGCCAGCAGCTTGGATTTGGGGGTGGATGAGCAGTTCTTC.

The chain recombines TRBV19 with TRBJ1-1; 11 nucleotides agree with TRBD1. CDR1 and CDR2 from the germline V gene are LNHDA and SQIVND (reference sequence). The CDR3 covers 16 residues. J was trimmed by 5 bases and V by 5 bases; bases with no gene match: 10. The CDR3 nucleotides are TGTGCCAGTAGTTATTCCGGGACAGGGGGAAGAACTGAAGCTTTCTTT. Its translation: CASSYSGTGGRTEAFF.

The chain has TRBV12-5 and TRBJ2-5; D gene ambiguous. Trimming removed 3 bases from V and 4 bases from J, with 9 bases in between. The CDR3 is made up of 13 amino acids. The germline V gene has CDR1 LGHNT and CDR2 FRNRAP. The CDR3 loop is CASGLGIGETQYF. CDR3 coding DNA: TGTGCTAGTGGTTTAGGGATAGGAGAGACCCAGTACTTC. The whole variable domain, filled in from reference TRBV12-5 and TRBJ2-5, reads DARVTQTPRHKVTEMGQEVTMRCQPILGHNTVFWYRQTMMQGLELLAYFRNRAPLDDSGMPKDRFSAEMPDATLATLKIQPSEPRDSAVYFCASGLGIGETQYFGPGTRLLVL.

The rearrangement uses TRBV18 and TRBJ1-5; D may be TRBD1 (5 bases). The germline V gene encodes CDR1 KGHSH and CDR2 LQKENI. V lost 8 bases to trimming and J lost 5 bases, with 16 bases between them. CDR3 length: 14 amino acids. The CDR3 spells CASRRGSDDQPQHF. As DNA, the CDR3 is TGTGCCAGCCGGCGGGGGTCGGACGATCAGCCCCAGCATTTT.

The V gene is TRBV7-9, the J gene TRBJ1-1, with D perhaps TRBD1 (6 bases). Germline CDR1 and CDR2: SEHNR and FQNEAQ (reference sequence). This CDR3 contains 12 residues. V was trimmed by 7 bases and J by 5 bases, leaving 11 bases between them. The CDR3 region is CASNSQGTEAFF. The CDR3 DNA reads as TGTGCCAGCAACTCCCAGGGGACTGAAGCTTTCTTT.

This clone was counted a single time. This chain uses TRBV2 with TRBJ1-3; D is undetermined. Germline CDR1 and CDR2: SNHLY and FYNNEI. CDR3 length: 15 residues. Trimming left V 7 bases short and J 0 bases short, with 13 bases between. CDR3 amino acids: CASNLLRDSGNTIYF. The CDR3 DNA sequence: TGTGCCAGCAACCTACTACGCGACTCTGGAAACACCATATATTTT. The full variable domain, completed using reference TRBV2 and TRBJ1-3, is EPEVTQTPSHQVTQMGQEVILRCVPISNHLYFYWYRQILGQKVEFLVSFYNNEISEKSEIFDDQFSVERPDGSNFTLKIRSTKLEDSAMYFCASNLLRDSGNTIYFGEGSWLTVV.